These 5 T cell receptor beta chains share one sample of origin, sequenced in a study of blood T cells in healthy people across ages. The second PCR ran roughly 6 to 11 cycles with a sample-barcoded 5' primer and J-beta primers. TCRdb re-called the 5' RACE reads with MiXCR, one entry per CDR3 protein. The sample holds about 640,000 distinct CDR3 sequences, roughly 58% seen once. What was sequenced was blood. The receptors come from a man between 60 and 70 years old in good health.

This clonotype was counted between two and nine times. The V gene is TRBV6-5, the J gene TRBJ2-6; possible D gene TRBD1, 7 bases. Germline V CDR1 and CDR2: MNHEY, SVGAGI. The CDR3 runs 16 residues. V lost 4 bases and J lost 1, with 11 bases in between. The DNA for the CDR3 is TGTGCCAGCAGTTCCGCGGGACAGTCTGGGGCCAACGTCCTGACTTTC. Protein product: CASSSAGQSGANVLTF.

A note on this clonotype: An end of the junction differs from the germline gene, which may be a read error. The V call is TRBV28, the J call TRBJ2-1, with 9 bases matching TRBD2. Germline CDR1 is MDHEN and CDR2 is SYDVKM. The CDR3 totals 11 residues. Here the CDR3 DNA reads TGCTCGGCGGGGGGGTACAATGAGCAGTTCTTC. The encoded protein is CSAGGYNEQFF.

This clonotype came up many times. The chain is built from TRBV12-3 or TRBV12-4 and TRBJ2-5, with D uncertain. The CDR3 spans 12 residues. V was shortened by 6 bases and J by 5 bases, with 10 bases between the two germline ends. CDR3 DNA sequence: TGTGCCAGCAGCTTATTTGGGGAGACCCAGTACTTC. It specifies CASSLFGETQYF.

Here the CDR3 reads CASSPMAAVEQYF. The CDR3 DNA follows: TGTGCCAGCAGCCCAATGGCAGCGGTTGAGCAGTACTTC. The chain links TRBV9 to TRBJ2-1; possibly TRBD2 for D (5 bases). The J call is uncertain, as TRBJ2-7 better fits the DNA end. The CDR3 extends over 13 amino acids. Looked up from germline, CDR1 is SGDLS and CDR2 is YYNGEE.

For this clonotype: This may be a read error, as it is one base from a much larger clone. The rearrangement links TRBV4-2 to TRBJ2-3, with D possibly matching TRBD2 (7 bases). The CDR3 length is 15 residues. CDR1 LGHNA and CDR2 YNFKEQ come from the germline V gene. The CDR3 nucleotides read TGTGCCAGCAGCTGGGGGGGCAGCCCCACAGATGCGCAGTATTTT. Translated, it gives CASSWGGSPTDAQYF.